Listed here are 20 T cell receptor beta chains from one sample, sequenced in a study of blood T cell repertoires in COVID-19. Only in-frame clones appear in the TCRdb table, and some are missing; sequencing was by immunoSEQ multiplex PCR. The sample gives about 270,000 clones, approximately 90% of which show up once; 2.3% is in the top ten. Sequences were obtained from PBMCs or T cells enriched from blood (not recorded which). The receptors shown here come from a woman aged 40 to 55 with acute COVID-19.

V gene TRBV5-1 combines with J gene TRBJ1-2; a weak D match, TRBD1 (5 bases). The CDR3 totals 13 residues. The germline V gene has CDR1 SGHRS and CDR2 YFSETQ. The ends were cut back, 0 bases at V and 5 bases at J, with 8 bases in the middle. The CDR3 sequence is CASSLETAYGYTF. The CDR3 nucleotides are TGCGCCAGCAGCTTGGAGACAGCTTATGGCTACACCTTC.

This clone came up once. The chain is built from TRBV3-1 (or the pseudogene TRBV3-2) and TRBJ1-2, with 7 positions matching TRBD1. The CDR3 length is 16 residues. The V gene end was trimmed by 3 bases and the J gene end by 7 bases; junction bases not matched to a gene: 14. Per the germline V gene, CDR1 is LGHDT and CDR2 is YNNKEL (reference sequence). CDR3 sequence: CASSQHRDSPSRGYTF. In nucleotides, the CDR3 is TGTGCCAGCAGCCAGCACCGGGACAGCCCTTCGCGTGGCTACACCTTC.

The V and J genes are TRBV6-2 or TRBV6-3 and TRBJ2-5; D ambiguous. The CDR3 length is 14 residues. The germline V gene has CDR1 MNHEY and CDR2 SVGEGT. Trimming took off 4 bases at V and 5 bases at J, with 14 bases between the two ends. The CDR3 DNA reads TGTGCCAGCAGTTCCTCGACTGTTGAGGAGACCCAGTACTTC. It is translated as CASSSSTVEETQYF.

CDR3 residues: CASRPAGQSETQYF. DNA for the CDR3: TGCGCCAGCCGTCCCGCGGGTCAATCCGAGACCCAGTACTTC. The V call is TRBV5-1, the J call TRBJ2-5; a weak D match, TRBD2 (5 bases). This CDR3 has 14 amino acids. Trimming took off 7 bases at V and 5 bases at J, with 18 bases between the two ends. Germline V CDR1 and CDR2: SGHRS, YFSETQ.

V is TRBV6-5 and J is TRBJ1-3, with a weak D call TRBD1 (5 bases). The V end lost 10 bases, the J end lost 1 base, and 14 bases lay between the germline ends. Germline values: CDR1 MNHEY, CDR2 SVGAGI. This CDR3 is built from 14 residues. The CDR3: CAIKLGGSGNTIYF. In DNA, the CDR3 is TGTGCCATTAAACTGGGGGGTTCTGGAAACACCATATATTTT.

CDR3 DNA sequence: TGTGCCAGCGTGGGGAGCGGCAAAAACATTCAGTACTTC. Translating it yields CASVGSGKNIQYF. This chain connects TRBV28 to TRBJ2-4; TRBD2 is a possible D gene (5 bases). The CDR3 has 13 amino acids. Trimming took 8 bases from V and 3 from J, leaving 11 bases between them. Per the germline V gene, CDR1 is MDHEN and CDR2 is SYDVKM. Complete variable domain (other parts from reference TRBV28 and TRBJ2-4): DVKVTQSSRYLVKRTGEKVFLECVQDMDHENMFWYRQDPGLGLRLIYFSYDVKMKEKGDIPEGYSVSREKKERFSLILESASTNQTSMYLCASVGSGKNIQYFGAGTRLSVL.

The chain uses TRBV3-1 (or the pseudogene TRBV3-2) and TRBJ2-2; perhaps TRBD1 as D (5 bases). The germline V gene encodes CDR1 LGHDT and CDR2 YNNKEL (reference sequence). The V end was cut by 3 bases, the J end by 4 bases, with 15 bases between. This CDR3 is built from 16 residues. CDR3 region: CASSHQQVLGTGELFF. The CDR3 nucleotides are TGTGCCAGCAGCCATCAACAGGTTCTGGGCACCGGGGAGCTGTTTTTT.

The rearrangement links TRBV5-6 to TRBJ2-7; 8 bases align to TRBD1. The V segment lost 4 bases and the J segment 2 bases; nucleotides outside the gene matches: 8. Germline V gives CDR1 SGHDT, CDR2 YYEEEE. There are 15 residues in the CDR3. CDR3 protein: CASSPFPTGAYEQYF. CDR3 in DNA: TGTGCCAGCAGCCCCTTCCCGACAGGGGCCTACGAGCAGTACTTC.

J is TRBJ1-1 and V is TRBV4-2; 8 bases match TRBD1. There are 16 residues in the CDR3. Germline V gene lookup returns CDR1 LGHNA and CDR2 YNFKEQ. V lost 1 base and J lost 1; bases outside the gene matches: 5. CDR3 nucleotides: TGTGCCAGCAGCCAAGTTCGGACAGGGCCGAACACTGAAGCTTTCTTT. Encoded protein: CASSQVRTGPNTEAFF.

The chain joins TRBV28 to TRBJ1-1; TRBD1 aligns across 9 bases. The CDR3 spans 16 residues. The germline gives CDR1 MDHEN, CDR2 SYDVKM. Losses at the gene ends were 5 bases for V and 1 base for J; bases not matched to a gene: 8. Written as DNA, the CDR3 is TGTGCCAGCAGTGGGAGCTTGGGACAGGGGAACACTGAAGCTTTCTTT. Amino acid sequence: CASSGSLGQGNTEAFF.

This rearrangement joins TRBV4-1 to TRBJ1-2, with 9 bases identical to TRBD1. CDR3 length equals 14 residues. V was pared by 3 bases and J by 5 bases, with 4 bases of the junction left unmatched. The germline gives CDR1 MGHRA, CDR2 YSYEKL. DNA for the CDR3: TGCGCCAGCAGCCAGCAGACAGGGGGTTATGGCTACACCTTC. The encoded protein is CASSQQTGGYGYTF.

This chain connects TRBV30 to TRBJ2-1; 7 positions match TRBD2. This CDR3 contains 14 residues. Losses at the gene ends were 1 base for V and 8 bases for J; bases not matched to a gene: 8. Germline V gene data show CDR1 as GTSNPN and CDR2 as SVGIG (reference sequence). The CDR3 DNA follows: TGTGCCTGGAGTGGGTCTGGGGGGGGTTATGAGCAGTTCTTC. As protein: CAWSGSGGGYEQFF.

The V gene is TRBV7-9, the J gene TRBJ1-4, with D tentatively TRBD1 (5 bases). V lost 2 bases and J lost 7, with 8 bases in between. CDR3 length: 13 residues. CDR1 and CDR2 from the germline V gene are SEHNR and FQNEAQ (reference sequence). The CDR3, as DNA: TGTGCCAGCAGCTTAACAGGTCCTGAAAAACTGTTTTTT. Residues: CASSLTGPEKLFF.

The sample holds one count of this clone. CDR3 residues: CASSLELGGPAEQFF. The CDR3 DNA follows: TGTGCCAGCAGCTTAGAACTGGGAGGGCCAGCGGAGCAGTTCTTC. The chain combines TRBV11-3 with TRBJ2-1; 7 bases are shared with TRBD2. Germline loops: CDR1 SGHNT, CDR2 YENEEA. This CDR3 region has 15 residues. Germline trimming cut 0 bases from V and 10 bases from J; bases unmatched to any gene: 9.

This chain connects TRBV11-3 to TRBJ2-2; 9 bases fit TRBD2. Germline values: CDR1 SGHNT, CDR2 YENEEA. The CDR3 runs 16 residues. Trimming at V came to 5 bases and at J to 2 bases, leaving 6 bases not matched to a gene. As DNA, the CDR3 is TGTGCCAGCAGCCTTAGCGGGAGTGGTAACACCGGGGAGCTGTTTTTT. Amino acids: CASSLSGSGNTGELFF.

The chain recombines TRBV3-1 (or the pseudogene TRBV3-2) with TRBJ1-6; TRBD1 matches at 8 bases. J gave up 8 bases and V 6 bases, and 9 bases lay outside the gene matches. The CDR3 runs to 15 residues. Germline CDR1 is LGHDT and CDR2 is YNNKEL (reference sequence). CDR3 region: CASRKRQGWDSPLHF. The CDR3 nucleotides read TGTGCCAGCAGGAAACGACAGGGGTGGGATTCACCCCTCCACTTT.

The chain carries TRBV7-2 and TRBJ1-2; D gene unclear. The length of the CDR3 is 15 residues. Per germline, CDR1 SGHTA and CDR2 FQGNSA. V lost 1 base to trimming and J lost 8 bases, with 17 bases between them. The CDR3 DNA follows: TGTGCCAGCAGCTTAGGGCACGTGGGAGGCGACGGCTACACCTTC. Residues: CASSLGHVGGDGYTF.

This chain joins TRBV6-5 and TRBJ2-1; D is perhaps TRBD2 (5 bases). CDR1 is MNHEY, CDR2 SVGAGI, per germline. Trimming removed 6 bases from V and 6 bases from J, with 15 bases in between. This CDR3 has 14 amino acids. The CDR3 coding sequence is TGTGCCAGCAGGGGCTCCGGACTCCGCAATGAGCAGTTCTTC. The encoded protein is CASRGSGLRNEQFF.

V and J are TRBV28 and TRBJ1-2; 8 bases map to TRBD1. Germline V gene lookup returns CDR1 MDHEN and CDR2 SYDVKM. This CDR3 spans 12 amino acids. The trim removed 8 bases at V and 2 bases at J, leaving 1 base unmatched. The CDR3 sequence is CASRTGNYGYTF. The CDR3 DNA follows: TGTGCCAGCCGGACAGGGAACTATGGCTACACCTTC.

A few counts support this clone. The chain recombines TRBV19 with TRBJ1-1; 8 bases agree with TRBD1. After removal of 3 bases from V and 5 bases from J, the junction contained 11 bases not matched to a gene. This CDR3 comprises 16 residues. CDR1 is LNHDA, CDR2 SQIVND, per germline (reference sequence). The CDR3 protein is CASSMGGTGLGTEAFF. For the CDR3, the DNA is TGTGCCAGTAGTATGGGCGGGACAGGCCTGGGGACTGAAGCTTTCTTT.